The 7 T cell receptor beta chains below all came from one sample that was sequenced in a study of cytomegalovirus exposure and HLA in healthy donors. The PCR made use of 60 Vbeta and 13 Jbeta primers. The repertoire was sequenced with immunoSEQ multiplex PCR; TCRdb's copy has only in-frame clones and lacks some. Altogether around 210,000 clones are present, about 88% being singletons, with the ten largest covering about 0.22%. The sequenced sample was PBMCs. All receptors come from a girl aged 2 to 10 in good health and CMV-seronegative.

This clone was picked up one time. The junction shows a germline mismatch at one end, possibly a read error. The gene calls are TRBV30 and TRBJ2-7; TRBD1 matches at 8 bases. From germline, CDR1 is GTSNPN and CDR2 SVGIG (reference sequence). The CDR3 totals 13 residues. The CDR3 DNA is TGTGCCTGGAGTGTTGGACAGGGCTTCAAGACCTTATTC. It specifies CAWSVGQGFKTLF. Looking up the rest from reference TRBV30 and TRBJ2-7 gives the full variable domain: SQTIHQWPATLVQPVGSPLSLECTVEGTSNPNLYWYRQAAGRGLQLLFYSVGIGQISSEVPQNLSASRPQDRQFILSSKKLLLSDSGFYLCAWSVGQGFKTLFGPGTRLTVT.

The CDR3 sequence: CASSFGQGMYQETQYF. Here the CDR3 DNA reads TGTGCCAGCAGCTTCGGGCAGGGCATGTACCAAGAGACCCAGTACTTC. The V and J genes are TRBV5-6 and TRBJ2-5; a possible D gene is TRBD1 (5 bases). V lost 2 bases to trimming and J lost 0 bases, with 14 bases between them. The CDR3 covers 16 residues. CDR1 is SGHDT, CDR2 YYEEEE, per germline.

V usage is TRBV6-1 and J usage is TRBJ2-2; 7 bases are a match to TRBD2. Germline CDR1 MNHNS, CDR2 SASEGT. The junction had 6 bases not matched to a gene; V was cut back by 2 bases and J by 6 bases. This CDR3 has 15 residues. The CDR3 region is CASSERREPSGELFF. The CDR3 nucleotides are TGTGCCAGCAGTGAAAGGCGGGAGCCGTCCGGGGAGCTGTTTTTT.

This clone came up once. The CDR3 sequence is CASSSGGPNTEAFF. The CDR3 coding sequence is TGTGCCAGCAGTTCGGGGGGTCCGAACACTGAAGCTTTCTTT. The chain combines TRBV27 with TRBJ1-1, with D perhaps matching TRBD1 (5 bases). CDR1 is MNHEY, CDR2 SMNVEV, per germline (reference sequence). V was cut by 4 bases and J by 1 base, with 10 bases left in between. This CDR3 is 14 amino acids long.

This chain's CDR3 is CASSLTSGPSYNEQFF. The CDR3 DNA reads TGCGCCAGCAGCCTGACTAGCGGGCCCTCCTACAATGAGCAGTTCTTC. V gene TRBV5-1 combines with J gene TRBJ2-1; 10 bases are shared with TRBD2. This CDR3 spans 16 amino acids. Germline V gene lookup returns CDR1 SGHRS and CDR2 YFSETQ. The junction had 4 bases not matched to a gene; V was cut back by 4 bases and J by 0 bases.

This clone was counted a single time. V is TRBV15 and J is TRBJ1-1; D possibly corresponds to TRBD1 (5 bases). The CDR3 is 16 amino acids. Per the germline V gene, CDR1 is LNHNV and CDR2 is YYDKDF (reference sequence). V was pared by 1 base and J by 1 base, with 13 bases between. CDR3 coding DNA: TGTGCCACCAGCAGAGCTAGTAGGGGTAGGAACACTGAAGCTTTCTTT. Translated: CATSRASRGRNTEAFF.

V and J are TRBV7-3 and TRBJ2-5; TRBD1 is a possible D gene (5 bases). V shed 2 bases and J shed 2 bases, with 9 bases lying between them. Germline CDR1 is SGHTA and CDR2 is FQGTGA. This CDR3 region has 14 residues. CDR3: CASSLYPGQETQYF. CDR3 sequence (DNA): TGTGCCAGCAGCTTATATCCAGGGCAAGAGACCCAGTACTTC.